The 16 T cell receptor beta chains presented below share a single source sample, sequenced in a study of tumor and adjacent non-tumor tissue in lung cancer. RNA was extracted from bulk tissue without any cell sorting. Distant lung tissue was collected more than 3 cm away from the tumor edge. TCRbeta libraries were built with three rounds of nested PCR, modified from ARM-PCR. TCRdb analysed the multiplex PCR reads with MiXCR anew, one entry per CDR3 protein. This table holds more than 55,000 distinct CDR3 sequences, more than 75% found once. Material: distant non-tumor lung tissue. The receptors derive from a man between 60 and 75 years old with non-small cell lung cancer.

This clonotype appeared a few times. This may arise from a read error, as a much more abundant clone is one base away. The CDR3, as DNA: TGCGCCAGCAGCTTGAACCAGTACTTTGAAGCTTTCTTT. Translated, it gives CASSLNQYFEAFF. The chain joins TRBV5-1 to TRBJ1-1, with D unclear. CDR1 is SGHRS, CDR2 YFSETQ, per germline. Deletions cut 1 base from V and 7 bases from J, with 11 bases between. This CDR3 spans 13 amino acids.

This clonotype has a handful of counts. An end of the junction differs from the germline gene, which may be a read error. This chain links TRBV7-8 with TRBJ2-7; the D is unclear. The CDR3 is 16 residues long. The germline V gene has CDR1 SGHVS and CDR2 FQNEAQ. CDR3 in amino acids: CASGLDGLGSSYEHYF. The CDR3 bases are TGTGCCAGCGGCTTAGATGGGCTCGGCAGCTCCTACGAGCACTACTTT.

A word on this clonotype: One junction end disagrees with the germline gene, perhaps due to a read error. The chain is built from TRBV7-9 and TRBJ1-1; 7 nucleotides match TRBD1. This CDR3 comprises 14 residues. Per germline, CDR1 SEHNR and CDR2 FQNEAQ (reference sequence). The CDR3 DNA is TGTGCCAGCAACCTAACGCAGGGGGGCACTGAAGCTTTCTTC. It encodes CASNLTQGGTEAFF.

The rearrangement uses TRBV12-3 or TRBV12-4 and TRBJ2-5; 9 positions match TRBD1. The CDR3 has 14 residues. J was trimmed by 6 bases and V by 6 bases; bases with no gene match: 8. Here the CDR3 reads CASSLGTGNKTQYF. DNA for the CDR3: TGTGCCAGCAGCTTGGGGACAGGGAATAAGACCCAGTACTTC.

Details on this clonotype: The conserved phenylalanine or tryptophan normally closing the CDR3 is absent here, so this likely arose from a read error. As DNA, the CDR3 is TGTGGCAGCAGAGACACGTTGACCCAGTACATA. It encodes CGSRDTLTQYI. The genes are TRBV6-5 and TRBJ2-5; D is uncertain. The germline V gene encodes CDR1 MNHEY and CDR2 SVGAGI. The CDR3 extends over 11 amino acids.

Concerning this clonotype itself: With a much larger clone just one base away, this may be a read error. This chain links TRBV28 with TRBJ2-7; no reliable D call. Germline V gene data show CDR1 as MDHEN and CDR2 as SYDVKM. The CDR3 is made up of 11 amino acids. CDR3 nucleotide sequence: TGTGACAGCAGTTTCTCGTACGAGCAGTACTTC. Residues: CDSSFSYEQYF.

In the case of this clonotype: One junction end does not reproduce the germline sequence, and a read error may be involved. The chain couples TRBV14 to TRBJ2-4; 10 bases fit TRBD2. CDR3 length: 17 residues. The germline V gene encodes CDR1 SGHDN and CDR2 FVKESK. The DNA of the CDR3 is TGTGACAGCAGCCATGATCCTCTAGCGGGAGTTGGAAACATTCAGTACTTC. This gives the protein CDSSHDPLAGVGNIQYF.

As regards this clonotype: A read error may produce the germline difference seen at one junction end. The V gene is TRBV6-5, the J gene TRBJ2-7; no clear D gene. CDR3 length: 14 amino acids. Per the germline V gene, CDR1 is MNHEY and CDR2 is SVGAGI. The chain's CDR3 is CVSSYEWNSYEQYF. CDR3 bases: TGTGTCAGTAGTTACGAATGGAACTCCTATGAGCAGTACTTC.

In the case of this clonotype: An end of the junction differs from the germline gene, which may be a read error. The CDR3 DNA reads TGTGCCAGCAGCCAAGAGAACGGAACGAACACCGGGGAACTGTTTTTT. Its translation is CASSQENGTNTGELFF. The chain has TRBV4-2 and TRBJ2-2; D may be TRBD2 (5 bases). Germline values: CDR1 LGHNA, CDR2 YNFKEQ. The CDR3 sequence is 16 residues long.

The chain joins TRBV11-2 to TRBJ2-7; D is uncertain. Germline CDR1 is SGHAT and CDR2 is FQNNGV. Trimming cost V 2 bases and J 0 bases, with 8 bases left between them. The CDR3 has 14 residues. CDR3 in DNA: TGTGCCAGCAGCTTAACCGATAACTCCTACGAGCAGTACTTC. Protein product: CASSLTDNSYEQYF.

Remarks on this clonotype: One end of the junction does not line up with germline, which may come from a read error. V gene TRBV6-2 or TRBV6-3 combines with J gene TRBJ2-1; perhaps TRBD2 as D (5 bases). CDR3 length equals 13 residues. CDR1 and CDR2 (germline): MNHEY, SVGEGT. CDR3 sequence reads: CVSSIPGRDEQFF. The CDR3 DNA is TGTGTCAGCAGCATCCCGGGCCGGGATGAGCAGTTCTTT.

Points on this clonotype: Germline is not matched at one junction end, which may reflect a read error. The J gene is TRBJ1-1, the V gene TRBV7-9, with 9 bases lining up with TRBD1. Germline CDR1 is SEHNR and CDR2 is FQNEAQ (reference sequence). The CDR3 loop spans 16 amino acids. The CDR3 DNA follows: TGTGCCAGCAGATTTTCCGGGACAGGGAAGAACACTGAAACTTTCTTT. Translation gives CASRFSGTGKNTETFF.

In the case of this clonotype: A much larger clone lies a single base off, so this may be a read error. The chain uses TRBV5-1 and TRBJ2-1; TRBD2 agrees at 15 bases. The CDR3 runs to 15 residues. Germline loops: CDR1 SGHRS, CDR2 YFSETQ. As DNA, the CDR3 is TGCACCAGCAGCCCCGGGACTAGCGGGAGGAATGAGCAGTTCTTC. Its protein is CTSSPGTSGRNEQFF.

The CDR3 bases are TGTGCCAGCAGTTTCACCGGGACTAACGGGAGAGGTCAAGCGCAGTTCTTC. Amino acid sequence: CASSFTGTNGRGQAQFF. The V and J genes are TRBV6-1 and TRBJ2-1, with 7 bases matching TRBD2. V lost 5 bases, J lost 12 bases, and 22 bases stayed unmatched. Germline lookup yields CDR1 MNHNS and CDR2 SASEGT. The CDR3 sequence is 17 residues long.

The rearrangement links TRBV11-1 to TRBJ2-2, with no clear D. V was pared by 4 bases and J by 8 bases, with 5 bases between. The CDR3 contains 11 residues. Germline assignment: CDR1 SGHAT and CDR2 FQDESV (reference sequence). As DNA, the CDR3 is TGTGCCAGCAGCTATACTGGGGAGCTGTTTTTT. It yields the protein CASSYTGELFF.

The CDR3 bases are TGCACCATCAGCCAGCATTGGGTTGGCGGGAGGGGATACGAGCAGTACTTC. Translating it yields CTISQHWVGGRGYEQYF. The J gene is TRBJ2-7, the V gene TRBV4-1; 9 bases agree with TRBD2. The CDR3 totals 17 residues. Germline CDR1 MGHRA, CDR2 YSYEKL.